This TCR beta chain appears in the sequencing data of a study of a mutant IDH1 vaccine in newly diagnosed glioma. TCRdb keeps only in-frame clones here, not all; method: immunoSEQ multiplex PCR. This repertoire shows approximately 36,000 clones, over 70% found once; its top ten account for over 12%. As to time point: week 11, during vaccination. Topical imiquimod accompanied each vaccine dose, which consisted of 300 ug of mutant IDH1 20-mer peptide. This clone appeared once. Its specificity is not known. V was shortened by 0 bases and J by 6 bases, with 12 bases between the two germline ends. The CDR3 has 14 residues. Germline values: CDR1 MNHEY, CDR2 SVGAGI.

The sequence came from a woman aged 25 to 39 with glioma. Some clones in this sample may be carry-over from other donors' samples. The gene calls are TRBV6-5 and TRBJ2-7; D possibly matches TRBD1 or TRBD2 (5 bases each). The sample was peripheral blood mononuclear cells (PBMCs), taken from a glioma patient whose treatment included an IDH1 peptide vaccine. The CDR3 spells CASSYSRTGGEQYF. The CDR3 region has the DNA TGTGCCAGCAGTTACTCCCGGACTGGGGGCGAGCAGTACTTC.